This T cell receptor (beta chain) was recovered during a study of somatic mutations in cytotoxic T cells in rheumatoid arthritis. Across the study: Among the T-cell populations stained with V beta antibodies, some were separated by flow sorting at nearly 100% purity, including V beta1+ cells whose TCRB was sequenced.

In germline, CDR1 is MRHNA, CDR2 SNTAGT. The trim removed 0 bases at V and 6 bases at J, leaving 5 bases unmatched. The CDR3 consists of 16 residues. Libraries were prepared by immunoSEQ multiplex PCR; TCRdb keeps only in-frame clonotypes and omits some of them. This sample has just over 30,000 clones, with approximately 85% found just once. The chain couples TRBV6-4 to TRBJ2-1; TRBD2 agrees at 10 bases. The source material was CD8+ T cells sorted from blood. This receptor was identified in an adult with rheumatoid arthritis. CDR3 nucleotide sequence: TGTGCCAGCAGTGACTCGCCTAGCGGGGGATCCAATGAGCAGTTCTTC. Amino acid sequence: CASSDSPSGGSNEQFF.